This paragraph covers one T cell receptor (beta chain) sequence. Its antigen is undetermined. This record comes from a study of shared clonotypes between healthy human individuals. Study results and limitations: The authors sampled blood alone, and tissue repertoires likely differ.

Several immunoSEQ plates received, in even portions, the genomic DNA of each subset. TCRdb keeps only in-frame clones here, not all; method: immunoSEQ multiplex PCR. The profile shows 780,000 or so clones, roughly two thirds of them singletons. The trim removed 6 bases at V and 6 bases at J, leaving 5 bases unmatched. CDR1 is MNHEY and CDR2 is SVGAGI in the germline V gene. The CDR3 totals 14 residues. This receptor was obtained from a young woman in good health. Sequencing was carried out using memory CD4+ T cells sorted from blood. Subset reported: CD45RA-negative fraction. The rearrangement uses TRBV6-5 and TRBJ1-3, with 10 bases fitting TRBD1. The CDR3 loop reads CASRPTGGKNTIYF. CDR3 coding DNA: TGTGCCAGCAGGCCGACAGGGGGCAAAAACACCATATATTTT.